The 4 T cell receptor beta chains below come from one sample, sequenced in a study of OX40 agonist ivuxolimab in advanced cancers. Here immunoSEQ multiplex PCR was the method, and the copy in TCRdb shows in-frame clones only, minus some. In the table there are about 93,000 clones, under 95% of which are singletons. The sequencing used CD4+ or CD8+ T cells sorted from blood, collected in a trial of the OX40 agonist ivuxolimab. The receptor set was obtained from an adult with an advanced solid tumor such as melanoma, head and neck, liver or kidney cancer.

The J gene is TRBJ2-3, the V gene TRBV9; 7 nucleotides line up with TRBD1. The CDR3 consists of 15 residues. V lost 0 bases to trimming and J lost 0 bases; unmatched junction nucleotides: 1. From germline, CDR1 is SGDLS and CDR2 YYNGEE. The CDR3 reads CASSVEGQSTDTQYF. CDR3 DNA sequence: TGTGCCAGCAGCGTAGAGGGACAGAGCACAGATACGCAGTATTTT.

The V gene is TRBV5-1, the J gene TRBJ2-1; TRBD1 matches 9 bases. The V gene's germline CDR1 is SGHRS and CDR2 YFSETQ. V lost 0 bases and J lost 7; bases outside the gene matches: 2. The CDR3 runs 14 residues. CDR3 nucleotide sequence: TGCGCCAGCAGCTTGGGACAGGGGGTTAATGAGCAGTTCTTC. As protein: CASSLGQGVNEQFF.

J is TRBJ2-1 and V is TRBV20-1; D gene uncertain. Looked up from germline, CDR1 is DFQATT and CDR2 is SNEGSKA (reference sequence). The V and J ends lost 2 bases and 9 bases respectively, with 5 bases between them. The CDR3 is 10 amino acids. This CDR3 reads CSARWGEQFF. The CDR3 bases are TGCAGTGCTAGATGGGGTGAGCAGTTCTTC.

The gene calls are TRBV5-1 and TRBJ1-2, with a weak D call TRBD1 (5 bases). V was cut by 1 base and J by 2 bases, with 12 bases left in between. The CDR3 spans 15 residues. Germline CDR1 is SGHRS and CDR2 is YFSETQ. CDR3 residues: CASSLLGEVNYGYTF. For the CDR3, the DNA is TGCGCCAGCAGCTTGTTGGGGGAAGTGAACTATGGCTACACCTTC.